The 30 T cell receptor delta chains reported below all come from one sample, sequenced in a study of gamma-delta chains in newborns, infants, children. TCRdb redid the clone calls on the reads with CATT. Among several thousand delta-chain clones listed, 3% to 4% were seen once. Sequenced input: blood. All receptors come from a child who was a newborn, infant or young child, either healthy, febrile or measles-vaccinated (not recorded which).

In this sample, this clone turned up a few times. Other DNA sequences in the same sample also yield this CDR3. The chain recombines TRDV2 with TRDJ3, with 13 nucleotides matching TRDD3. V trimming: 2 bases; J trimming: 0 bases; junction bases outside the gene matches: 3. The germline V gene encodes CDR1 GEAIGNYY and CDR2 EKD. The CDR3 covers 19 residues. The CDR3 region has the DNA TGTGCCTGTGACAGTACTGGGGGATACGGCTCCTGGGACACCCGACAGATGTTTTTC. It encodes CACDSTGGYGSWDTRQMFF.

In this sample, this clone turned up a few times. The chain is built from TRDV2 and TRDJ3; TRDD3 agrees at 8 bases. The V segment lost 0 bases and the J segment 0 bases; nucleotides outside the gene matches: 6. CDR1 and CDR2 (germline): GEAIGNYY, EKD. The CDR3 runs 19 residues. In DNA, the CDR3 is TGTGCCTGTGACACCGGAGGGATACGCAGCTCCTGGGACACCCGACAGATGTTTTTC. The encoded protein is CACDTGGIRSSWDTRQMFF.

Details on this clone: Other nucleotide sequences in the sample specify the same CDR3. V is TRDV2 and J is TRDJ3; the D is unclear. This CDR3 has 17 amino acids. Looked up from germline, CDR1 is GEAIGNYY and CDR2 is EKD. V was pared by 0 bases and J by 0 bases, with 8 bases between. The CDR3 DNA is TGTGCCTGTGACACCGTAACTAGCTCCTGGGACACCCGACAGATGTTTTTC. Translation: CACDTVTSSWDTRQMFF.

By share, this clone counts as medium-sized (0.01 to 0.1%). The V call is TRDV2, the J call TRDJ2; 9 nucleotides line up with TRDD3. The germline CDR1 and CDR2 sequences are GEAIGNYY and EKD. The junction had 3 bases not matched to a gene; V was cut back by 0 bases and J by 2 bases. The length of the CDR3 is 16 residues. The CDR3: CACDTEWGILTAQLFF. CDR3 in DNA: TGTGCCTGTGACACCGAGTGGGGGATATTGACAGCACAACTCTTCTTT.

This clone has just a few counts. The rearrangement uses TRDV2 and TRDJ2; 12 positions agree with TRDD3. This CDR3 comprises 15 residues. The germline gives CDR1 GEAIGNYY, CDR2 EKD. With V trimmed by 3 bases and J by 6 bases, 4 bases remained unmatched. The CDR3 DNA reads TGTGCCTGTGACCTACTGGGGGATACTTCAGCACAACTCTTCTTT. It specifies CACDLLGDTSAQLFF.

Notes on this clone: A read error is the likely source, as a far larger clone sits one nucleotide away. Written as DNA, the CDR3 is TGTGCCTGTGACACCTGGGGGGCCGATAAACTCATCTTT. Translated, it gives CACDTWGADKLIF. This rearrangement joins TRDV2 to TRDJ1, with D tentatively TRDD3 (6 bases). Germline V gene data show CDR1 as GEAIGNYY and CDR2 as EKD. The CDR3 extends over 13 amino acids. Trimming left V 0 bases short and J 3 bases short, with 7 bases between.

This clone was observed a few times. The CDR3 protein is CALGDRGLPTVLGHFLTDKLIF. As DNA, the CDR3 is TGTGCTCTTGGGGATCGGGGCCTTCCTACTGTACTGGGGCATTTCCTCACCGATAAACTCATCTTT. V is TRDV1 and J is TRDJ1; 9 bases line up with TRDD2. CDR3 length equals 22 residues. Per the germline V gene, CDR1 is TSWWSYY and CDR2 is QGS. Trimming at V came to 3 bases and at J to 1 base, leaving 24 bases not matched to a gene.

This clone has more than one count but fewer than ten. The chain uses TRDV3 and TRDJ2, with TRDD3 identical over 8 bases. The CDR3 has 15 amino acids. V lost 2 bases and J lost 0; bases outside the gene matches: 5. Looked up from germline, CDR1 is TVYSNPD and CDR2 is GDNSRS (reference sequence). Here the CDR3 DNA reads TGTGCCTTTTACTGGGGGGTTCCTTTGACAGCACAACTCTTCTTT. The encoded protein is CAFYWGVPLTAQLFF.

This clone was observed a few times. The chain employs TRDV2 and TRDJ3; 9 nucleotides match TRDD3. The CDR3 extends over 17 amino acids. Trimming removed 1 base from V and 5 bases from J; junction bases left unmatched: 5. CDR1 is GEAIGNYY, CDR2 EKD, per germline. CDR3: CACDTGGYLRDTRQMFF. CDR3 DNA: TGTGCCTGTGACACGGGGGGATACCTCCGGGACACCCGACAGATGTTTTTC.

By its share, this clone is large. Different DNA sequences within this sample yield the same CDR3. This chain connects TRDV2 to TRDJ3, with 9 positions matching TRDD3. The V segment lost 2 bases and the J segment 0 bases; nucleotides outside the gene matches: 1. Germline V lookup: CDR1 GEAIGNYY, CDR2 EKD. The CDR3 consists of 17 residues. The CDR3 DNA reads TGTGCCTGTGACATACTGGGGGACTCCTGGGACACCCGACAGATGTTTTTC. It is translated as CACDILGDSWDTRQMFF.

This clone was seen a single time. The rearrangement uses TRDV2 and TRDJ3, with TRDD3 matching 9 bases. The J gene, left out of TCRdb, was set here by checking the DNA against germline. This CDR3 spans 19 amino acids. V lost 3 bases to trimming and J lost 0 bases; unmatched junction nucleotides: 8. The germline V gene has CDR1 GEAIGNYY and CDR2 EKD. CDR3 nucleotides: TGTGCCTGTGACGTACTGGGGGACCGGAGCTCCTGGGACACCCGACAGATGTTTTTC. Translated, it gives CACDVLGDRSSWDTRQMFF.

This clone is medium-sized in the sample. This specimen includes other DNA sequences encoding the same CDR3. This chain uses TRDV2 with TRDJ2, with TRDD3 matching 11 bases. The germline CDR1 and CDR2 sequences are GEAIGNYY and EKD. With V trimmed by 1 base and J by 0 bases, 6 bases remained unmatched. CDR3 length: 18 residues. CDR3 bases: TGTGCCTGTGACACACTGGGGGATATAGGAGCTTTGACAGCACAACTCTTCTTT. Its protein is CACDTLGDIGALTAQLFF.

V is TRDV2 and J is TRDJ1; TRDD3 matches 9 bases. CDR3 length: 16 residues. Looked up from germline, CDR1 is GEAIGNYY and CDR2 is EKD. V lost 3 bases and J lost 3; bases outside the gene matches: 10. Here the CDR3 DNA reads TGTGCCTGTGACTTACGGGGGGATACTTTGGCCGATAAACTCATCTTT. This gives the protein CACDLRGDTLADKLIF.

CDR3 region: CALGAHYANGGAYTDKLIF. CDR3 sequence (DNA): TGTGCTCTTGGGGCACACTACGCGAACGGGGGAGCGTACACCGATAAACTCATCTTT. The V and J genes are TRDV1 and TRDJ1, with a tentative D call TRDD3 (6 bases). CDR3 length: 19 residues. Trimming took off 4 bases at V and 0 bases at J, with 24 bases between the two ends. Germline CDR1 is TSWWSYY and CDR2 is QGS.

Within the sample, this clone is medium-sized. At the DNA level, this CDR3 is encoded by other sequences in the same sample as well. The chain links TRDV2 to TRDJ3, with unresolved D. The CDR3 contains 13 residues. Germline loops: CDR1 GEAIGNYY, CDR2 EKD. Trimming removed 1 base at V and 4 bases at J, with 1 base between. The CDR3: CACDTWDTRQMFF. Written as DNA, the CDR3 is TGTGCCTGTGACACGTGGGACACCCGACAGATGTTTTTC.

The chain employs TRDV1 and TRDJ1, with 9 bases aligning to TRDD3. No J segment appears in TCRdb, so it was assigned here by matching the sequence to germline. The CDR3 has 13 amino acids. In germline, CDR1 is TSWWSYY, CDR2 QGS. With V trimmed by 4 bases and J by 10 bases, 7 bases remained unmatched. CDR3 sequence: CALGVFPWGILIF. For the CDR3, the DNA is TGTGCTCTTGGGGTCTTTCCCTGGGGGATACTCATCTTT.

The chain carries TRDV2 and TRDJ1, with TRDD3 matching 11 bases. The J segment lost 4 bases and the V segment lost 0 bases, leaving 3 bases of the junction unmatched. Germline V gene lookup returns CDR1 GEAIGNYY and CDR2 EKD. The CDR3 covers 15 residues. The chain's CDR3 is CACDTWGIRDDKLIF. CDR3 in DNA: TGTGCCTGTGACACCTGGGGGATACGGGACGATAAACTCATCTTT.

The J gene has no call, while the V gene is TRDV2; TRDD3, the table's D call, was not compared with the DNA. This CDR3 has 19 residues. Germline V lookup: CDR1 GEAIGNYY, CDR2 EKD. In DNA, the CDR3 is TGTGCCTGTGACGGACTGGGGGATACGAGCTCCTGGGACACCCGACAGATGTTCTTC. Its translation is CACDGLGDTSSWDTRQMFF.

This clone is medium-sized in the sample. The sample has other DNA sequences that encode this CDR3 too. The chain uses TRDV2 and TRDJ2; 7 nucleotides agree with TRDD3. V shed 0 bases, J shed 1 base, and the junction held 1 base outside the gene matches. The CDR3 runs 15 residues. Germline V CDR1 and CDR2: GEAIGNYY, EKD. The CDR3 DNA reads TGTGCCTGTGACACCTTGGGGGATTTGACAGCACAACTCTTCTTT. It specifies CACDTLGDLTAQLFF.

A few counts support this clone. The chain is built from TRDV2 and TRDJ1, with TRDD3 identical over 8 bases. Germline-derived CDR1 and CDR2 are GEAIGNYY and EKD. Trimming took 1 base from V and 0 from J; bases not matched to a gene: 3. CDR3 length: 15 amino acids. The CDR3 DNA reads as TGTGCCTGTGACACTGGGGATACATACACCGATAAACTCATCTTT. This gives the protein CACDTGDTYTDKLIF.

This clone was seen more than once but under ten times. The CDR3 loop reads CALGELLSRRWGITDKLIF. The CDR3 DNA reads TGTGCTCTTGGGGAACTGTTATCACGTAGGTGGGGGATCACCGATAAACTCATCTTT. The chain recombines TRDV1 with TRDJ1, with TRDD3 matching over 8 bases. The germline CDR1 and CDR2 sequences are TSWWSYY and QGS. V shed 0 bases, J shed 1 base, and the junction held 13 bases outside the gene matches. The CDR3 length is 19 residues.

This clone was recorded a few times. This chain connects TRDV3 to TRDJ1, with D perhaps TRDD3 (6 bases). Germline V gene sequence: CDR1 TVYSNPD, CDR2 GDNSRS (reference sequence). V gave up 4 bases and J gave up 8 bases, with 23 bases separating them. The CDR3 spans 14 residues. CDR3 nucleotide sequence: TGTGCCTCCTCTATTCAGGGGGACTGGAGGAAACTCATCTTT. Translated, it gives CASSIQGDWRKLIF.

The sample holds a few counts of this clone. An end of the junction differs from the germline gene, which may be a read error. The chain combines TRDV2 with TRDJ3; 8 nucleotides align to TRDD3. Germline V lookup: CDR1 GEAIGNYY, CDR2 EKD. CDR3 length equals 15 residues. CDR3 DNA sequence: TGTGCCTACTGGGGGCCGTCCTGGGACACCCGACAGACGTTTTTC. It translates to CAYWGPSWDTRQTFF.

The chain links TRDV2 to TRDJ3; the match to TRDD3 covers 9 bases. Here the J gene came from matching the DNA to germline, since TCRdb omits it. This CDR3 spans 19 amino acids. Trimming removed 2 bases from V and 2 bases from J; junction bases left unmatched: 9. Germline V gene data show CDR1 as GEAIGNYY and CDR2 as EKD. CDR3 nucleotide sequence: TGTGCCTGTGACAAAGTACTGGGGGACCGCCCCTGGGACACCCGACAGATGTTTTTC. It encodes CACDKVLGDRPWDTRQMFF.

This clone was found a few times. This rearrangement joins TRDV1 to TRDJ1; 9 bases align to TRDD3. The CDR3 is made up of 15 amino acids. V lost 4 bases to trimming and J lost 3 bases; unmatched junction nucleotides: 6. CDR1 is TSWWSYY and CDR2 is QGS in the germline V gene. The CDR3: CALGGRGDTPDKLIF. Here the CDR3 DNA reads TGTGCTCTTGGGGGCCGGGGGGATACTCCCGATAAACTCATCTTT.

This clone is deemed medium-sized. The chain couples TRDV2 to TRDJ2, with a possible D match to TRDD3 (6 bases). The CDR3 extends over 14 amino acids. Trimming took 3 bases from V and 0 from J, leaving 7 bases between them. Germline assignment: CDR1 GEAIGNYY and CDR2 EKD. The CDR3 here is CACDGDALTAQLFF. CDR3 sequence (DNA): TGTGCCTGTGACGGGGATGCTTTGACAGCACAACTCTTCTTT.

For this clone: Mismatch with germline at one junction end may stem from a read error. The chain combines TRDV2 with TRDJ3; D might be TRDD3 (5 bases). Germline V gene data show CDR1 as GEAIGNYY and CDR2 as EKD. The CDR3 extends over 17 amino acids. The chain's CDR3 is CACDTVGSSWDTRRMFF. The CDR3 nucleotides read TGTGCCTGTGACACCGTGGGGAGCTCCTGGGACACCCGACGGATGTTTTTC.

The genes are TRDV2 and TRDJ3; 11 bases line up with TRDD3. CDR1 and CDR2 from the germline V gene are GEAIGNYY and EKD. This CDR3 has 20 amino acids. With V trimmed by 5 bases and J by 5 bases, 16 bases remained unmatched. This chain's CDR3 is CACGPLLGDKKFRDTRQMFF. CDR3 coding DNA: TGTGCCTGTGGTCCCCTACTGGGGGATAAGAAGTTCCGGGACACCCGACAGATGTTTTTC.

This clone was observed a few times. This chain links TRDV2 with TRDJ2; 11 bases are shared with TRDD3. The trim removed 2 bases at V and 5 bases at J, leaving 3 bases unmatched. From germline, CDR1 is GEAIGNYY and CDR2 EKD. The CDR3 spans 15 residues. The CDR3 protein is CACDILGDNTAQLFF. CDR3 nucleotides: TGTGCCTGTGACATACTGGGGGATAACACAGCACAACTCTTCTTT.

This clone was counted between two and nine times. V and J are TRDV2 and TRDJ3; 10 positions agree with TRDD3. CDR1 and CDR2 from the germline V gene are GEAIGNYY and EKD. This CDR3 comprises 20 residues. V shed 0 bases, J shed 0 bases, and the junction held 7 bases outside the gene matches. Here the CDR3 reads CACDTVGDTSYSWDTRQMFF. The CDR3 nucleotides read TGTGCCTGTGACACCGTGGGGGATACCTCCTACTCCTGGGACACCCGACAGATGTTTTTC.